The T cell receptor beta chain described here comes from a study of vaccination and CD4 T cells after COVID-19. Study information: Ranging from 14 to 241, the interval between dose two and post-vaccine sampling had a median of 72 days. Control wells got either CEFX epitopes, HIV-1 Nef peptides, or no peptide at all. Study conclusions and caveats: In convalescent patients, a median approximately 86% of post-vaccine SARS-CoV-2-reactive clones appeared only after vaccination.

Treatment here: roughly 10-day PBMC culture with coronavirus spike peptide pools or control peptides (ViraFEST assay). As to this clonotype: What it binds is unknown.

The Oncomine TCR Beta short-read assay was what sequenced the DNA obtained from cultured CD4+ T cells. TCRdb processed the PCR reads anew with MiXCR; each CDR3 protein has one entry. Of approximately 12,000 distinct CDR3 sequences listed, roughly 50% are singletons. V gave up 7 bases and J gave up 2 bases; unmatched junction bases: 12. The CDR3 consists of 17 residues. Germline CDR1 is MNHNS and CDR2 is SASEGT. Sequencing was carried out using CD4+ T cells from blood, cultured in vitro. This TCR derives from a human donor who had recovered from COVID-19. The chain has TRBV6-1 and TRBJ1-5, with 9 bases matching TRBD1. CDR3 region: CASKGQGSIQGNQPQHF. The CDR3 DNA is TGTGCCAGCAAGGGACAGGGATCTATTCAGGGCAATCAGCCCCAGCATTTT.